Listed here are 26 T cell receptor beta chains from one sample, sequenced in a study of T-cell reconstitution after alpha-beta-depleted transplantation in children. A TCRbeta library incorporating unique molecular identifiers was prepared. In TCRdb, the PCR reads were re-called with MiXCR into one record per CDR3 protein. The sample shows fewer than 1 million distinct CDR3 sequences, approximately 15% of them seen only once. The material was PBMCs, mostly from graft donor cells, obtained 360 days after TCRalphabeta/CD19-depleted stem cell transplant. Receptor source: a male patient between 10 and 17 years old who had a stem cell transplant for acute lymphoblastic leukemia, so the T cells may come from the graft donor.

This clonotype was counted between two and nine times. The CDR3 nucleotides are TGCAGTGCTAGAGATATACTAGCGGGAGCAGCGTACAATGAGCAGTTCTTC. It specifies CSARDILAGAAYNEQFF. The chain employs TRBV20-1 and TRBJ2-1, with 11 bases lining up with TRBD2. The trim removed 0 bases at V and 4 bases at J, leaving 8 bases unmatched. Germline CDR1 is DFQATT and CDR2 is SNEGSKA (reference sequence). This CDR3 is built from 17 residues.

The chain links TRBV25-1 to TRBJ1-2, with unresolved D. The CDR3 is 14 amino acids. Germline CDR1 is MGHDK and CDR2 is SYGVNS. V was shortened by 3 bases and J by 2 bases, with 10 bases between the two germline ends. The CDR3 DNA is TGTGCCAGCAGTGAGAGGACGGTAAACTATGGCTACACCTTC. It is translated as CASSERTVNYGYTF.

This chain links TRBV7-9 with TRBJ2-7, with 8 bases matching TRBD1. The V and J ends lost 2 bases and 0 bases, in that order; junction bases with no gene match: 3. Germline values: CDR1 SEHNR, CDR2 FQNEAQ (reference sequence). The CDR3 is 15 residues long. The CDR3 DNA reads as TGTGCCAGCAGCTTAAACCAGGGGGCCTCCTACGAGCAGTACTTC. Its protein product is CASSLNQGASYEQYF.

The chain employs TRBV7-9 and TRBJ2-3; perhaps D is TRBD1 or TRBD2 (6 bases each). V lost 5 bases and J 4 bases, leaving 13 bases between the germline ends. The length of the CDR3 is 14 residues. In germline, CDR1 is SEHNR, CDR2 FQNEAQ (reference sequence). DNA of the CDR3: TGTGCCAGCAGCGCCCGGGGGCCGGCAGATACGCAGTATTTT. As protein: CASSARGPADTQYF. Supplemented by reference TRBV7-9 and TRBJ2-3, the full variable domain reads DTGVSQNPRHKITKRGQNVTFRCDPISEHNRLYWYRQTLGQGPEFLTYFQNEAQLEKSRLLSDRFSAERPKGSFSTLEIQRTEQGDSAMYLCASSARGPADTQYFGPGTRLTVL.

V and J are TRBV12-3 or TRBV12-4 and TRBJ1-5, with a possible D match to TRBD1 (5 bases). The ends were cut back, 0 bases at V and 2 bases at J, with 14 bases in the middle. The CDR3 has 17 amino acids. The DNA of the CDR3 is TGTGCCAGCAGTTTAGCGCTCCAGGGTAGAGGCAATCAGCCCCAGCATTTT. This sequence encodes CASSLALQGRGNQPQHF.

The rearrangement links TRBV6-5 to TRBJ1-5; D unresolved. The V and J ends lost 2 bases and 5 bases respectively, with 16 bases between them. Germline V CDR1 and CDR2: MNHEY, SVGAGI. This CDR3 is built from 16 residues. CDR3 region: CASSYPAQREHQPQHF. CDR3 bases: TGTGCCAGCAGTTACCCCGCTCAAAGGGAACATCAGCCCCAGCATTTT.

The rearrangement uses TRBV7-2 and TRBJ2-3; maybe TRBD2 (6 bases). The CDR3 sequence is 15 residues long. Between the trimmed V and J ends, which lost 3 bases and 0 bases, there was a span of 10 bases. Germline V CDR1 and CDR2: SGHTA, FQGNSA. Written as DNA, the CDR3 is TGTGCCAGCAGCTTCCGACTAGTTAGCACAGATACGCAGTATTTT. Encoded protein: CASSFRLVSTDTQYF.

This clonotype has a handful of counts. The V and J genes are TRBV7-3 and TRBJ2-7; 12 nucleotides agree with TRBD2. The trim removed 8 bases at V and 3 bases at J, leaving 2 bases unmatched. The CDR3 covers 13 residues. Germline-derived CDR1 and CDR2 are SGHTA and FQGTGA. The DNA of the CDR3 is TGTGCCAGCGGACTAGCGGGGAACTACGAGCAGTACTTC. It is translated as CASGLAGNYEQYF.

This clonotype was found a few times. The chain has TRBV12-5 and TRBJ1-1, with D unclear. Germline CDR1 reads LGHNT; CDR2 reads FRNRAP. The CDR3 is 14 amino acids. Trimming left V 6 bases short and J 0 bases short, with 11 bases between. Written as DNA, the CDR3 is TGTGCTAGTGGCTCAGGTTATATGAACACTGAAGCTTTCTTT. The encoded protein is CASGSGYMNTEAFF.

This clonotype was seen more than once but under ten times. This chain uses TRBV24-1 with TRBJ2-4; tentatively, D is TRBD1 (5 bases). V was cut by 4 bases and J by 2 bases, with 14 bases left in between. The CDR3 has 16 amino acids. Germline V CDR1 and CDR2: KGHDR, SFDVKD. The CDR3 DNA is TGTGCCACCAGTGACCCAAGGGCAGGGACCAAAAACATTCAGTACTTC. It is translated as CATSDPRAGTKNIQYF.

The CDR3: CASSQVRGMGAFF. In DNA form, the CDR3 reads TGCGCCAGCAGCCAAGTGAGAGGGATGGGAGCTTTCTTT. This rearrangement joins TRBV4-1 to TRBJ1-1; no firm D call. The V and J ends lost 1 base and 10 bases respectively, with 13 bases between them. CDR1 is MGHRA, CDR2 YSYEKL, per germline. CDR3 length: 13 residues.

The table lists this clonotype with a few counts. This chain's CDR3 is CASSPMGLGGDTQYF. The CDR3 DNA reads TGTGCCAGCTCACCAATGGGACTAGGAGGTGATACGCAGTATTTT. The rearrangement uses TRBV18 and TRBJ2-3; 8 bases align to TRBD2. The CDR3 covers 15 residues. V lost 2 bases, J lost 6 bases, and 7 bases stayed unmatched. CDR1 and CDR2 (germline): KGHSH, LQKENI. The entire variable domain, with the rest obtained from reference TRBV18 and TRBJ2-3, is as follows: NAGVMQNPRHLVRRRGQEARLRCSPMKGHSHVYWYRQLPEEGLKFMVYLQKENIIDESGMPKERFSAEFPKEGPSILRIQQVVRGDSAAYFCASSPMGLGGDTQYFGPGTRLTVL.

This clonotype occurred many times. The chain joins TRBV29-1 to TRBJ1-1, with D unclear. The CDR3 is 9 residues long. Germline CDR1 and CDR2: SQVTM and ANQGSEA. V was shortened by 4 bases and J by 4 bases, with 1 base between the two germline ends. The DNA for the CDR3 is TGCAGCGTTGGCACTGAAGCTTTCTTT. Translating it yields CSVGTEAFF.

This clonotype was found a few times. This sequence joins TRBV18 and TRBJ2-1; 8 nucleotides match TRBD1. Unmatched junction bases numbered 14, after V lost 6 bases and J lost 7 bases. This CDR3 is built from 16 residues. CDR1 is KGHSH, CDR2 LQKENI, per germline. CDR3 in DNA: TGTGCCAGCTCGCAGACAGGGGTCCCTACTAGGAATGAGCAGTTCTTC. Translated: CASSQTGVPTRNEQFF.

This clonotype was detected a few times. This chain's CDR3 is CASSPAISGNTIYF. CDR3 nucleotides: TGCGCCAGCAGTCCCGCCATCTCTGGAAACACCATATATTTT. The V and J genes are TRBV4-1 and TRBJ1-3; the D is unclear. This CDR3 has 14 amino acids. Trimming removed 6 bases at V and 0 bases at J, with 9 bases between. Germline V gives CDR1 MGHRA, CDR2 YSYEKL.

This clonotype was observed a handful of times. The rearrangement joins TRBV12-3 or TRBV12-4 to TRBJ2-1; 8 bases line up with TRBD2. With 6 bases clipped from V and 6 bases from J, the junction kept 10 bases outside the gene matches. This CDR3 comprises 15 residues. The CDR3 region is CASSRGLAGLNEQFF. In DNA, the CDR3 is TGTGCCAGCAGCCGCGGGCTAGCGGGCCTCAATGAGCAGTTCTTC.

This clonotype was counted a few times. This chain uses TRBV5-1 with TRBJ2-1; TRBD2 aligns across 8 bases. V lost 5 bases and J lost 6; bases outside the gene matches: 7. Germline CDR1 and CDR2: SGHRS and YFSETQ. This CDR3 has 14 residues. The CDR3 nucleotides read TGCGCCAGCAGGAAACTAGCGGAGTTCAATGAGCAGTTCTTC. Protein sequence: CASRKLAEFNEQFF.

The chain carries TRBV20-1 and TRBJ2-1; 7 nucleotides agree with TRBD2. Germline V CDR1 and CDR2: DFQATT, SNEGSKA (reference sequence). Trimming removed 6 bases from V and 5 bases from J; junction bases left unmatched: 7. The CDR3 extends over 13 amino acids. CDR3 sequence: CSAPSGLDNEQFF. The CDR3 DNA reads TGCAGTGCCCCTAGCGGTCTGGACAATGAGCAGTTCTTC.

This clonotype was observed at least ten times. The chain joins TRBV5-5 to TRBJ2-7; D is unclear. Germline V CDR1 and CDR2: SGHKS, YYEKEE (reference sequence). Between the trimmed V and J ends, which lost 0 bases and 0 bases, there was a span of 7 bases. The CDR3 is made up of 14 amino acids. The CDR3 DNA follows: TGTGCCAGCAGCTTGGAAGTGGTCTCCTACGAGCAGTACTTC. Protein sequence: CASSLEVVSYEQYF.

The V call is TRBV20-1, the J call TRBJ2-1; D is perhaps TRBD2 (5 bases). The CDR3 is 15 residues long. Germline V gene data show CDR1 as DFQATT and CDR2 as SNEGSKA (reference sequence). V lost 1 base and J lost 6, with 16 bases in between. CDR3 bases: TGCAGTGCTAGAGCCCAGAACCGGACTCGCAATGAGCAGTTCTTC. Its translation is CSARAQNRTRNEQFF.

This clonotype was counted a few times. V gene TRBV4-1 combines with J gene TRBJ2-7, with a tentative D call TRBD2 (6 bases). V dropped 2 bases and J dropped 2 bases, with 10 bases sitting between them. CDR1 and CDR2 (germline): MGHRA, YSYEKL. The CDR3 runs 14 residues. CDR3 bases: TGCGCCAGCAGCCAACGGGAGTTGACCTACGAGCAGTACTTC. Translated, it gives CASSQRELTYEQYF.

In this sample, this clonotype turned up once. For the CDR3, the DNA is TGCAGTGCTAGAGATCTGCGCAGGGGGGTAACGGAGCAGTACTTC. The encoded protein is CSARDLRRGVTEQYF. The V and J genes are TRBV20-1 and TRBJ2-7; D is possibly TRBD1 (7 bases). The CDR3 length is 15 residues. CDR1 DFQATT and CDR2 SNEGSKA come from the germline V gene (reference sequence). The V end was cut by 0 bases, the J end by 7 bases, with 19 bases between.

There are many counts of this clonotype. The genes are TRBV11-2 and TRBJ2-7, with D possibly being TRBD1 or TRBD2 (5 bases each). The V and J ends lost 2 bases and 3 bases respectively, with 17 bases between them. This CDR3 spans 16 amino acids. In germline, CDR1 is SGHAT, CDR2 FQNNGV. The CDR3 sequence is CASSLNPRGDYYEQYF. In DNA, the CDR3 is TGTGCCAGCAGCTTAAATCCCCGGGGCGATTACTACGAGCAGTACTTC. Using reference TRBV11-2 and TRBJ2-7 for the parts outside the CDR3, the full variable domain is EAGVAQSPRYKIIEKRQSVAFWCNPISGHATLYWYQQILGQGPKLLIQFQNNGVVDDSQLPKDRFSAERLKGVDSTLKIQPAKLEDSAVYLCASSLNPRGDYYEQYFGPGTRLTVT.

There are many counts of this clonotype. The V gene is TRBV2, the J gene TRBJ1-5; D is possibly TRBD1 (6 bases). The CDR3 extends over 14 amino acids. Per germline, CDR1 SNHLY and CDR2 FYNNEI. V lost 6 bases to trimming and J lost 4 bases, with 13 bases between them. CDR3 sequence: CASSLQGTNQPQHF. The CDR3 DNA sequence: TGTGCCAGCAGCCTACAGGGAACAAATCAGCCCCAGCATTTT.

CDR3 in amino acids: CASSSPIRGLAKNIQYF. Here the CDR3 DNA reads TGTGCCAGCAGCTCCCCTATACGGGGCCTAGCCAAAAACATTCAGTACTTC. V usage is TRBV27 and J usage is TRBJ2-4; D is possibly TRBD1 or TRBD2 (5 bases each). Germline lookup yields CDR1 MNHEY and CDR2 SMNVEV (reference sequence). The CDR3 spans 17 residues. The V end lost 6 bases, the J end lost 0 bases, and 18 bases lay between the germline ends.

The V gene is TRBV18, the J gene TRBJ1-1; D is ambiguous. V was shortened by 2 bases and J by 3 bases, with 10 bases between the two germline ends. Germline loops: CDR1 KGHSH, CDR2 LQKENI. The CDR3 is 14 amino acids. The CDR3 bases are TGTGCCAGCTCACCAGTGGGAACCTACACTGAAGCTTTCTTT. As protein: CASSPVGTYTEAFF.